This paragraph reports one T cell receptor beta chain. This specimen belongs to a study of identifying expanded T cells in peripheral blood. The CDR3 is 14 residues long. V lost 5 bases and J 4 bases, leaving 12 bases between the germline ends. Germline V gene lookup returns CDR1 MGHDK and CDR2 SYGVNS. Generated by immunoSEQ multiplex PCR, the TCRdb table keeps only in-frame clones and is missing some. Of about 50,000 clones listed, 70% to 85% are singletons. The sequencing input was blood. This sequence joins TRBV25-1 and TRBJ2-1, with D maybe TRBD1 (5 bases). The clonotype was recovered from a person aged 18-70 years in good health. The chain's CDR3 is CASSWSGQYNEQFF. CDR3 coding DNA: TGTGCCAGCAGTTGGTCAGGGCAGTACAATGAGCAGTTCTTC.